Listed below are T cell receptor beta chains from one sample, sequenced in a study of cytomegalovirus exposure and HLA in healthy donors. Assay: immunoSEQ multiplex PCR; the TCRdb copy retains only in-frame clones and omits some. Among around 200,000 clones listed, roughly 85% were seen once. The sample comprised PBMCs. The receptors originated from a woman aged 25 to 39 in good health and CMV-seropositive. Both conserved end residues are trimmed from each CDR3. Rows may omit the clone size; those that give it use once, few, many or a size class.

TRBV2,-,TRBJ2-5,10,ASKGLAETQY
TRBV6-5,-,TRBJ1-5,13,ASSRQGASNQPQH
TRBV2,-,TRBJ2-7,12,ASSSGTGPYEQY
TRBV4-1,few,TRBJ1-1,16,ASSQGRRTALGDTEAF
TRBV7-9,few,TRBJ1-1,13,ASSSPDGGHTEAF
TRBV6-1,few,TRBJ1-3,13,ASSEAQGSGNTIY
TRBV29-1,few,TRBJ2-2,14,SVKGAGSILAGELF
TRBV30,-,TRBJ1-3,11,AWTGLSGNTIY
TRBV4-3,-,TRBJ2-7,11,ASSQVRAYEQY
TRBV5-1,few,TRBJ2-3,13,ASSLGAAGTDTQY
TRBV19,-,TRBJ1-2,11,ASSITGRYGYT
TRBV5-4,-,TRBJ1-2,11,ASSTSENYGYT
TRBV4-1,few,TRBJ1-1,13,ASSQAGQGLDEAF
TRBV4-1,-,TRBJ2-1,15,ASSQTPGGGGPQGQF
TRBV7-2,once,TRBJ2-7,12,ASRVSGSLYEQY
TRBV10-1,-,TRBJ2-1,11,ASSEIRGDEQF
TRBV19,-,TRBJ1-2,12,ASSIQWQGYGYT
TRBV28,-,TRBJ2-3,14,ASSNHVGGAGDTQY
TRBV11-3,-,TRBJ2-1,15,ASSLASWEANRNEQF
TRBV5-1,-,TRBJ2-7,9,ASSSYYEQY
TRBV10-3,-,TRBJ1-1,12,AISESPGNTEAF
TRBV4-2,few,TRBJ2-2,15,ASSQESGTMNTGELF
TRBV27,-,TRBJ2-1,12,ASSFGQLLNEQF
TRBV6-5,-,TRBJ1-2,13,ASSYGAGTGYGYT
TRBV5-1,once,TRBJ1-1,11,ASSLYREAEAF
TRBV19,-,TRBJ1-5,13,ASSIGAVSNQPQH
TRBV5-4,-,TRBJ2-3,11,ASSLAGGDTQY
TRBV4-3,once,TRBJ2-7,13,ASSQVGGGPYEQY
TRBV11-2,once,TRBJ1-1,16,ASSGRPGTGMGRREAF
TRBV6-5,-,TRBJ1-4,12,ASSLRGPGEKLF
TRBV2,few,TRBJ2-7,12,ASSGQQGFYEQY
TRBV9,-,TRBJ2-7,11,ASSSGQLYEQY
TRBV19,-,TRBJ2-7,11,ASRQGADYEQY
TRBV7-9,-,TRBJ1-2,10,ASNGQLDGYT
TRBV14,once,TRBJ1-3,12,ASSPRTTGNTIY
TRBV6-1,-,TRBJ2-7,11,ASSDDRAYEQY
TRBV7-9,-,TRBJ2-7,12,ASSRGQGDYEQY
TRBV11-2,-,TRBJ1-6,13,ASNRAGTGNSPLH
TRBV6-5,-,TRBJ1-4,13,ASRPTGALNEKLF
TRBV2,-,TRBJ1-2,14,ASRDRPGQGPYGYT
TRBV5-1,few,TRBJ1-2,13,ASSFTQGEDAGYT
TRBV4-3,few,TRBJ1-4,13,ASSQGPGQGEKLF
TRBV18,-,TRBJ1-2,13,ASSPSDSSNYGYT
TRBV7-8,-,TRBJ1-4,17,ASSSTRSGYPGINEKLF
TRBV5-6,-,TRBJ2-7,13,ASSLGGRLTYEQY
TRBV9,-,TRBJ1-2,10,ASGGGGPGYT
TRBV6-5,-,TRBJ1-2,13,ASRRTGGWKYGYT
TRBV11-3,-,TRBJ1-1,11,ASSISMNTEAF
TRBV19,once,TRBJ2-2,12,AGRDRANTGELF
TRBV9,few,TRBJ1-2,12,ASSVGQGHYGYT
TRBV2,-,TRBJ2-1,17,ASTQLTSGGDYSYNEQF
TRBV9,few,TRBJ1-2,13,ASSVEQGGYNGYT
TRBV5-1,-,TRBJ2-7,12,ASSPGTGNYEQY